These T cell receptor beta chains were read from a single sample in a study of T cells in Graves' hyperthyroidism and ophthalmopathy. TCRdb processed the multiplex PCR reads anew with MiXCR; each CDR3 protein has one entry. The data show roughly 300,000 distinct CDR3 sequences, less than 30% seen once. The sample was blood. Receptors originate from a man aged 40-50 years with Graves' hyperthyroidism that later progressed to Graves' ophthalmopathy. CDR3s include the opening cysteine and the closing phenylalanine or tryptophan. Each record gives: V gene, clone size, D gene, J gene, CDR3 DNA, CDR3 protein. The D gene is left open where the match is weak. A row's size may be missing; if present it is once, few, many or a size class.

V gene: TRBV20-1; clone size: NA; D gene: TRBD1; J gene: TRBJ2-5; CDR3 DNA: TGCAGTGGGAGACAGGGGGCGCGGGAAGAGACCCAGTACTTC; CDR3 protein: CSGRQGAREETQYF
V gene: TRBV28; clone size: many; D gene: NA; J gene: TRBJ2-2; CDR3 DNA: TGTGCCAGCAGCAAAGAAAACACCGGGGAGCTGTTTTTT; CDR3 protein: CASSKENTGELFF
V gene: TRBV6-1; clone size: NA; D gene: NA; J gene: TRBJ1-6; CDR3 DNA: TGTGCCAGCCACCTTGGGACCTATAATTCACCCCTCCACTTT; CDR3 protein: CASHLGTYNSPLHF
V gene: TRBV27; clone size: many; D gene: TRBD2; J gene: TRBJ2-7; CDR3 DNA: TGTGCCAGCAGTTTACGTACGGGAGGGTACCCCTACGAGCAGTACTTC; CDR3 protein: CASSLRTGGYPYEQYF
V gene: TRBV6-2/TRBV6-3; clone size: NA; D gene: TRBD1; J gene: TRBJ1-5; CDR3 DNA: TGTGCCAGCAGTTACTCGCGGGACAGGGGGCCCAATCAGCCCCAGCATTTT; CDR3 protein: CASSYSRDRGPNQPQHF
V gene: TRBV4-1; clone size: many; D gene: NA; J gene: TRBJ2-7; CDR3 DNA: TGCGCCAGCAGCCAAGTGATAGCCACTATACCGTACGAGCAGTACTTC; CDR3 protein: CASSQVIATIPYEQYF
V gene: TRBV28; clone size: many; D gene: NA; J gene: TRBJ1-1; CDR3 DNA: TGTGCCAGCAGTTGGGTCGTGGGCACTGAAGCTTTCTTT; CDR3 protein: CASSWVVGTEAFF
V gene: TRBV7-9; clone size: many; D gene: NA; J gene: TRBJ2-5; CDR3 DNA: TGTGCCGGAGTGGGGATCCGAAGGGAGACCCAGTACTTC; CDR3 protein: CAGVGIRRETQYF
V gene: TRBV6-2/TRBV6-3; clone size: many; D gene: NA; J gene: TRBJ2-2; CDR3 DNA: TGTGCCAGCAGGGTAACAGGCCATAACACCGGGGAGCTGTTTTTT; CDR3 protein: CASRVTGHNTGELFF
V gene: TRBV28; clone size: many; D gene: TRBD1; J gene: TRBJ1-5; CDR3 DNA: TGTGCCAGCCGGGCCGGGACAGGGGGTGGCAATCAGCCCCAGCATTTT; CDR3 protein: CASRAGTGGGNQPQHF
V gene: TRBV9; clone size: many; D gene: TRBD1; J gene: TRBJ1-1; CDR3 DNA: TGTGCCAGCAGCGTGGGACAGACGAACACTGAAGCTTTCTTT; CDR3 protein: CASSVGQTNTEAFF
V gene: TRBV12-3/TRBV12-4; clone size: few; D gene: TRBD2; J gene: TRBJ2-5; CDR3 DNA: TGTGCCAGCACCCCTCTAGCGGGAGAGGAGACCCAGTACTTC; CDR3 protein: CASTPLAGEETQYF
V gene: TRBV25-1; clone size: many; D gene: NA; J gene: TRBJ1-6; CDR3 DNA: TGTGCCAGCAGCAACCAGGGAACGGGTTATTCACCCCTCCACTTT; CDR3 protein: CASSNQGTGYSPLHF
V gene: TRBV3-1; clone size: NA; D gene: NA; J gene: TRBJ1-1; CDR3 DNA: TGTGCCAGCAGCCAAGAACCAGTTAACACTGAAGCTTTCTTT; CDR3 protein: CASSQEPVNTEAFF
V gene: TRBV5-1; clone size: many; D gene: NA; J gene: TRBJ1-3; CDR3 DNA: TGCGCCAGCAGCTTGGATCCAGGGGAAAACACCATATATTTT; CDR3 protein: CASSLDPGENTIYF